The 23 T cell receptor beta chains in this list originate from one sample, sequenced in a study of blood T cell repertoires in COVID-19. The repertoire was sequenced with immunoSEQ multiplex PCR; TCRdb's copy has only in-frame clones and lacks some. The sample lists about 200,000 clones; around 83% were seen once. The sequenced sample consisted of peripheral blood. Receptor source: a woman aged 45-60 years with acute or convalescent COVID-19.

The chain employs TRBV6-5 and TRBJ2-7; TRBD2 aligns across 8 bases. There are 16 residues in the CDR3. V was pared by 0 bases and J by 6 bases, with 10 bases of the junction left unmatched. The germline V gene has CDR1 MNHEY and CDR2 SVGAGI. This CDR3 is CASSYSYGAGGGEQYF. Here the CDR3 DNA reads TGTGCCAGCAGTTACTCATACGGTGCGGGAGGAGGCGAGCAGTACTTC.

This clone was observed a few times. This chain connects TRBV6-5 to TRBJ1-2; D call uncertain. The CDR3 consists of 14 residues. Trimming pared 6 bases from V and 4 bases from J, leaving 15 bases between. Germline values: CDR1 MNHEY, CDR2 SVGAGI. The CDR3, as DNA: TGTGCCAGCAGCCCCCAGTTTTGGAGCTATGGCTACACCTTC. This gives the protein CASSPQFWSYGYTF.

In nucleotides, the CDR3 is TGTGCCAGCGCCGACAGGGGGGATTCACCCCTCCACTTT. Translating gives CASADRGDSPLHF. The chain employs TRBV3-1 (or the pseudogene TRBV3-2) and TRBJ1-6; 9 bases agree with TRBD1. Germline V gene data show CDR1 as LGHDT and CDR2 as YNNKEL (reference sequence). The CDR3 runs to 13 residues. J lost 8 bases, V lost 8 bases, and 4 bases had no gene match.

The V and J genes are TRBV7-2 and TRBJ2-3; 9 bases align to TRBD1. V was clipped by 4 bases and J by 0 bases; unmatched bases: 5. This CDR3 is built from 16 residues. Germline values: CDR1 SGHTA, CDR2 FQGNSA. CDR3 in DNA: TGTGCCAGCAGCTCCTTGACAGGGGGTAGCACAGATACGCAGTATTTT. Its translation: CASSSLTGGSTDTQYF.

In this sample, this clone turned up once. The chain carries TRBV7-2 and TRBJ1-2; D gene uncertain. This CDR3 is 13 amino acids long. V was shortened by 5 bases and J by 3 bases, with 10 bases between the two germline ends. Germline CDR1 is SGHTA and CDR2 is FQGNSA. This CDR3 reads CASSLDTHYGYTF. CDR3 DNA: TGTGCCAGCAGCCTTGACACCCACTATGGCTACACCTTC.

The V gene is TRBV11-2, the J gene TRBJ2-7; tentatively, D is TRBD1 (5 bases). Trimming cost V 3 bases and J 5 bases, with 11 bases left between them. Germline loops: CDR1 SGHAT, CDR2 FQNNGV. The CDR3 consists of 13 residues. CDR3 sequence: CASSFYRKDEQYF. In DNA form, the CDR3 reads TGTGCCAGCAGCTTCTACAGGAAGGACGAGCAGTACTTC.

The chain has TRBV5-1 and TRBJ2-3; 8 positions match TRBD2. Germline V gene data show CDR1 as SGHRS and CDR2 as YFSETQ. With 2 bases clipped from V and 3 bases from J, the junction kept 8 bases outside the gene matches. The CDR3 covers 16 residues. CDR3 DNA sequence: TGCGCCAGCAGCTTACCGACTAGCGCGGAAACAGATACGCAGTATTTT. Translating it yields CASSLPTSAETDTQYF.

This chain uses TRBV19 with TRBJ1-2; 10 positions match TRBD1. The CDR3 is made up of 19 amino acids. V dropped 6 bases and J dropped 4; count of bases not matched to a gene: 20. Germline V gene lookup returns CDR1 LNHDA and CDR2 SQIVND (reference sequence). The CDR3 coding sequence is TGTGCCAGTAGGAACCGCGGCAGACCTGGGACAGGGGATGTCTATGGCTACACCTTC. It specifies CASRNRGRPGTGDVYGYTF.

The V call is TRBV4-2, the J call TRBJ2-7; 13 nucleotides match TRBD2. After removal of 3 bases from V and 1 base from J, the junction contained 9 bases not matched to a gene. The CDR3 covers 18 residues. Germline V gene data show CDR1 as LGHNA and CDR2 as YNFKEQ. CDR3 DNA sequence: TGTGCCAGCAGCCACGCTGGGACTAGCGGGGACCCTTCCTACGAGCAGTACTTC. Its protein is CASSHAGTSGDPSYEQYF.

V is TRBV6-5 and J is TRBJ2-1; 7 bases are shared with TRBD2. This CDR3 is 15 amino acids long. Germline CDR1 is MNHEY and CDR2 is SVGAGI. Trimming cost V 4 bases and J 7 bases; bases outside gene matches: 10. CDR3 residues: CASSSGLWRGNEQFF. DNA of the CDR3: TGTGCCAGCAGTTCGGGACTATGGAGAGGGAATGAGCAGTTCTTC.

The chain joins TRBV24-1 to TRBJ2-5, with 7 bases identical to TRBD1. Germline lookup yields CDR1 KGHDR and CDR2 SFDVKD. V trimming: 4 bases; J trimming: 5 bases; junction bases outside the gene matches: 9. The CDR3 runs 15 residues. CDR3 bases: TGTGCCACCAGTGACTTCACAAGCAGGGGGGAGACCCAGTACTTC. Residues: CATSDFTSRGETQYF.

This rearrangement joins TRBV5-1 to TRBJ1-5; D gene unclear. The CDR3 runs 13 residues. CDR1 is SGHRS and CDR2 is YFSETQ in the germline V gene. Trimming took off 5 bases at V and 5 bases at J, with 11 bases between the two ends. DNA of the CDR3: TGCGCCAGCAGGGAGACGGCGGATCAGCCCCAGCATTTT. Amino acids: CASRETADQPQHF.

The rearrangement uses TRBV28 and TRBJ2-7, with TRBD1 as a possible D gene (5 bases). Trimming removed 6 bases from V and 3 bases from J, with 18 bases in between. Germline V gene sequence: CDR1 MDHEN, CDR2 SYDVKM. This CDR3 spans 15 amino acids. CDR3 protein: CASRSTPQGIYEQYF. In nucleotides, the CDR3 is TGTGCCAGCAGATCGACACCCCAGGGCATCTACGAGCAGTACTTC.

The rearrangement links TRBV28 to TRBJ2-7, with 7 bases lining up with TRBD1. The CDR3 covers 21 residues. Germline trimming cut 3 bases from V and 5 bases from J; bases unmatched to any gene: 28. CDR1 and CDR2 (germline): MDHEN, SYDVKM. The CDR3 region has the DNA TGTGCCAGCAGTTTCCTTATGACACCCCGGGACAGCTCTACCCTGTACCACGAGCAGTACTTC. Translated, it gives CASSFLMTPRDSSTLYHEQYF.

The V call is TRBV30, the J call TRBJ2-2, with 8 bases lining up with TRBD1. V was clipped by 1 base and J by 7 bases; unmatched bases: 11. CDR3 length: 16 amino acids. CDR1 and CDR2 (germline): GTSNPN, SVGIG (reference sequence). DNA of the CDR3: TGTGCCTGGAGTGGGGGTGGCAGGGGGCTAAGCGGGGAGCTGTTTTTT. Its translation is CAWSGGGRGLSGELFF.

CDR3 coding DNA: TGTGCCAGCAGCTTCGGGGGGACCCAAGAGACCCAGTACTTC. It encodes CASSFGGTQETQYF. The chain employs TRBV11-2 and TRBJ2-5; the match to TRBD2 covers 7 bases. The CDR3 covers 14 residues. V lost 3 bases and J lost 1; bases outside the gene matches: 2. Germline lookup yields CDR1 SGHAT and CDR2 FQNNGV.

The chain couples TRBV28 to TRBJ2-7; 9 bases line up with TRBD2. The germline gives CDR1 MDHEN, CDR2 SYDVKM. The V segment lost 10 bases and the J segment 4 bases; nucleotides outside the gene matches: 8. The CDR3 contains 13 residues. Here the CDR3 DNA reads TGTGCCACCGCTAGCGGGACCGCTTACGAGCAGTACTTC. This sequence encodes CATASGTAYEQYF.

V and J are TRBV5-1 and TRBJ2-6; perhaps TRBD2 as D (6 bases). The CDR3 is made up of 16 amino acids. V lost 1 base and J lost 2, with 10 bases in between. Germline V gives CDR1 SGHRS, CDR2 YFSETQ. CDR3 DNA: TGCGCCAGCAGCTTGCTCCGGGAGACTGGGGCCAACGTCCTGACTTTC. It specifies CASSLLRETGANVLTF.

The J gene is TRBJ2-7, the V gene TRBV15; no clear D gene. Trimming pared 5 bases from V and 2 bases from J, leaving 19 bases between. CDR1 is LNHNV and CDR2 is YYDKDF in the germline V gene (reference sequence). This CDR3 contains 16 residues. The CDR3 nucleotides read TGTGCCACCAGCCCCCCAGGTGGCAGTAATCCCTACGAGCAGTACTTC. Its protein is CATSPPGGSNPYEQYF. Drawing the rest from reference TRBV15 and TRBJ2-7, the complete variable domain is DAMVIQNPRYQVTQFGKPVTLSCSQTLNHNVMYWYQQKSSQAPKLLFHYYDKDFNNEADTPDNFQSRRPNTSFCFLDIRSPGLGDTAMYLCATSPPGGSNPYEQYFGPGTRLTVT.

The V and J genes are TRBV19 and TRBJ2-1, with 16 bases that match TRBD2. With 2 bases clipped from V and 2 bases from J, the junction kept 6 bases outside the gene matches. This CDR3 region has 19 residues. Germline assignment: CDR1 LNHDA and CDR2 SQIVND (reference sequence). DNA of the CDR3: TGTGCCAGTAGTATAAAGGGACTAGCGGGAGGGGTCACCTACAATGAGCAGTTCTTC. Translating gives CASSIKGLAGGVTYNEQFF.

This rearrangement joins TRBV5-1 to TRBJ1-5; perhaps TRBD1 as D (6 bases). Trimming took 2 bases from V and 11 from J, leaving 17 bases between them. CDR1 is SGHRS and CDR2 is YFSETQ in the germline V gene. This CDR3 contains 14 residues. CDR3 DNA: TGCGCCAGCAGCTTTACACAGGGACCCCGGGCCCAGCATTTT. Amino acid sequence: CASSFTQGPRAQHF.

The chain carries TRBV6-2 or TRBV6-3 and TRBJ2-1, with 10 bases fitting TRBD2. There are 16 residues in the CDR3. Trimming took 2 bases from V and 5 from J; bases not matched to a gene: 6. Germline V gene data show CDR1 as MNHEY and CDR2 as SVGEGT. The CDR3 bases are TGTGCCAGCAGTTACGCAGCGGGAGGGCCGAACAATGAGCAGTTCTTC. Its protein product is CASSYAAGGPNNEQFF.

The rearrangement links TRBV5-1 to TRBJ2-2; 9 positions match TRBD2. The trim removed 0 bases at V and 5 bases at J, leaving 5 bases unmatched. The CDR3 consists of 16 residues. In germline, CDR1 is SGHRS, CDR2 YFSETQ. CDR3 region: CASSLGPAGGTGELFF. The CDR3 DNA follows: TGCGCCAGCAGCTTGGGCCCAGCGGGAGGTACCGGGGAGCTGTTTTTT.